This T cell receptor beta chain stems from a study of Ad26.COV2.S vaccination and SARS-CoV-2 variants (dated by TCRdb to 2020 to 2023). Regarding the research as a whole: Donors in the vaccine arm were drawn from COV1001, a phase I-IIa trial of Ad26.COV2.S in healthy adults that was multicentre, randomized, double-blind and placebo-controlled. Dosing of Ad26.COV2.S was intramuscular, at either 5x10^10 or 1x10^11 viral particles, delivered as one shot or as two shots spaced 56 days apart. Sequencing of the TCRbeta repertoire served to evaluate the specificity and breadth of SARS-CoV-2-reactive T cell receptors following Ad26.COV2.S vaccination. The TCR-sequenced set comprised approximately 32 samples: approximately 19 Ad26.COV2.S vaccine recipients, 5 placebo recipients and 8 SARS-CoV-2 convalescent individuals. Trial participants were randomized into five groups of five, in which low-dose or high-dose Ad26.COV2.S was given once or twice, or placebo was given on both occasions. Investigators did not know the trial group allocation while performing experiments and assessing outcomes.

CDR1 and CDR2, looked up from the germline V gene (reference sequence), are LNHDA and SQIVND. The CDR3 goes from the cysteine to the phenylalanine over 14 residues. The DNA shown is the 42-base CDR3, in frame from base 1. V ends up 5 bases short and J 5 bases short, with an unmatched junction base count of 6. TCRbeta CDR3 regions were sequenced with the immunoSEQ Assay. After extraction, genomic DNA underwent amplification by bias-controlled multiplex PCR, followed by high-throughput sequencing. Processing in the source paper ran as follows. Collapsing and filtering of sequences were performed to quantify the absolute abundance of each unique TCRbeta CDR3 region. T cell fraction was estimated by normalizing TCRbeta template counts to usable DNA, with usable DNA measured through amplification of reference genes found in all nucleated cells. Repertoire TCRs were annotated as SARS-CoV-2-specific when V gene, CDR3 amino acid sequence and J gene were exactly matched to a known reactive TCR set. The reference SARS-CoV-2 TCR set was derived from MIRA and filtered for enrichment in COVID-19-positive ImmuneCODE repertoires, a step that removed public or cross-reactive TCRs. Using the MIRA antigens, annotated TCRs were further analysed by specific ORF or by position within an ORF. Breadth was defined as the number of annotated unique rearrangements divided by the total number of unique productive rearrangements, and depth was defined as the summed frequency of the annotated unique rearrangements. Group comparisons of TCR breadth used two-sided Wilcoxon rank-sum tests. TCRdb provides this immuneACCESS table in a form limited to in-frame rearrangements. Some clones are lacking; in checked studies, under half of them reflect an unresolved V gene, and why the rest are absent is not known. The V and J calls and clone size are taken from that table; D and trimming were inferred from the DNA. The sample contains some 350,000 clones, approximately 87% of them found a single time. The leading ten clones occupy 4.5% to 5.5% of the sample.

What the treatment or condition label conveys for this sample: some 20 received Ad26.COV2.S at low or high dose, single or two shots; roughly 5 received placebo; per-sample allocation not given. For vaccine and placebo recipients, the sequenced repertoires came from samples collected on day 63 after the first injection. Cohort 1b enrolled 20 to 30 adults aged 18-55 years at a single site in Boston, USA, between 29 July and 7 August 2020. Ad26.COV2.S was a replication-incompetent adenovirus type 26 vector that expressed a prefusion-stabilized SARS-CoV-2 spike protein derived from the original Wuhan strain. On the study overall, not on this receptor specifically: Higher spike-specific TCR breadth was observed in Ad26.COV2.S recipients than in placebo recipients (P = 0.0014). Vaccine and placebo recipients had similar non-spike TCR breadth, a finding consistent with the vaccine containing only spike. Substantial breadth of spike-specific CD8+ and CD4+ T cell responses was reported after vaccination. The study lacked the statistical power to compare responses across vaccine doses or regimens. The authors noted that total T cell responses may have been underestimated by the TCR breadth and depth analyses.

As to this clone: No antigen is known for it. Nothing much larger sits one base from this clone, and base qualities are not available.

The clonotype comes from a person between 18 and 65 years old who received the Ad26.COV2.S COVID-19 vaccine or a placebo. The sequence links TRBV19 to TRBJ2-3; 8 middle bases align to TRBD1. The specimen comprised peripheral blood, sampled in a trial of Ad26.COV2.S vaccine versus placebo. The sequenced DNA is TGTGCCAGTAGTGCGGACAGGGCAATAGATACGCAGTATTTT. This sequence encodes CASSADRAIDTQYF. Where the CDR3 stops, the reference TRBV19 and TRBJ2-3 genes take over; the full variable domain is DGGITQSPKYLFRKEGQNVTLSCEQNLNHDAMYWYRQDPGQGLRLIYYSQIVNDFQKGDIAEGYSVSREKKESFPLTVTSAQKNPTAFYLCASSADRAIDTQYFGPGTRLTVL.